These 12 T cell receptor beta chains were sequenced from one sample in a study of blood T cells in healthy people across ages. The second PCR ran about 6 to 11 cycles with a sample-barcoded 5' primer and J-beta primers. TCRdb ran MiXCR on the 5' RACE reads and lists one entry per CDR3 protein. Among approximately 1,000,000 distinct CDR3 sequences, 45% were seen once, and the ten largest hold over 15%. Sequencing input: blood. Receptor source: a woman aged 55-70 years in good health.

This clonotype showed up just a few times. The chain combines TRBV2 with TRBJ2-1; TRBD2 agrees at 10 bases. The trim removed 2 bases at V and 4 bases at J, leaving 2 bases unmatched. The CDR3 runs to 15 residues. CDR1 and CDR2 from the germline V gene are SNHLY and FYNNEI. This CDR3 reads CASSELAGVYNEQFF. The CDR3 region has the DNA TGTGCCAGCAGTGAACTAGCGGGAGTTTACAATGAGCAGTTCTTC. The whole variable domain, remainder taken from reference TRBV2 and TRBJ2-1, is EPEVTQTPSHQVTQMGQEVILRCVPISNHLYFYWYRQILGQKVEFLVSFYNNEISEKSEIFDDQFSVERPDGSNFTLKIRSTKLEDSAMYFCASSELAGVYNEQFFGPGTRLTVL.

This clonotype has just a few counts. This chain uses TRBV11-2 with TRBJ2-1; TRBD1 or TRBD2 may be the D gene (5 bases each). V lost 1 base and J 3 bases, leaving 13 bases between the germline ends. The germline gives CDR1 SGHAT, CDR2 FQNNGV. The CDR3 has 16 amino acids. This chain's CDR3 is CASSLGLRGSYNEQFF. The CDR3 coding sequence is TGTGCCAGCAGCTTAGGTCTTCGGGGCAGCTACAATGAGCAGTTCTTC.

This clonotype was found a few times. This sequence joins TRBV7-9 and TRBJ2-7; possibly TRBD2 for D (7 bases). Deletions cut 3 bases from V and 5 bases from J, with 17 bases between. The CDR3 length is 15 residues. Germline CDR1 and CDR2: SEHNR and FQNEAQ (reference sequence). CDR3 coding DNA: TGTGCCAGCAGCTTTTCCTCGGGGGGCGGAAACGAGCAGTACTTC. Its translation: CASSFSSGGGNEQYF. The whole variable domain, filled in from reference TRBV7-9 and TRBJ2-7, reads DTGVSQNPRHKITKRGQNVTFRCDPISEHNRLYWYRQTLGQGPEFLTYFQNEAQLEKSRLLSDRFSAERPKGSFSTLEIQRTEQGDSAMYLCASSFSSGGGNEQYFGPGTRLTVT.

This clonotype occurred a few times. The V call is TRBV20-1, the J call TRBJ2-1, with TRBD2 matching over 8 bases. The germline CDR1 and CDR2 sequences are DFQATT and SNEGSKA (reference sequence). Trimming at V came to 6 bases and at J to 7 bases, leaving 14 bases not matched to a gene. The CDR3 contains 15 residues. CDR3 DNA sequence: TGCAGTGCCACGGGAGGGGGGGCTTTAGGGAATGAGCAGTTCTTC. Residues: CSATGGGALGNEQFF.

This clonotype has just a few counts. The V and J genes are TRBV6-1 and TRBJ2-5; D is perhaps TRBD1 (5 bases). Looked up from germline, CDR1 is MNHNS and CDR2 is SASEGT. Deletions cut 7 bases from V and 5 bases from J, with 17 bases between. The CDR3 contains 14 residues. CDR3 bases: TGTGCCAGCACCCAAGGGGTTAGTGGGGAGACCCAGTACTTC. It codes for CASTQGVSGETQYF.

The V gene is TRBV5-5, the J gene TRBJ2-7; 7 positions agree with TRBD2. Trimming removed 1 base from V and 1 base from J; junction bases left unmatched: 5. The germline gives CDR1 SGHKS, CDR2 YYEKEE (reference sequence). The CDR3 is 15 residues long. The CDR3 bases are TGTGCCAGCAGCTTGTTCTCTAGCGGTTCCTACGAGCAGTACTTC. This translates into CASSLFSSGSYEQYF.

This clonotype has a handful of counts. The V and J genes are TRBV11-2 and TRBJ1-2; 10 bases line up with TRBD1. Unmatched junction bases numbered 7, after V lost 2 bases and J lost 7 bases. The CDR3 runs to 15 residues. Germline lookup yields CDR1 SGHAT and CDR2 FQNNGV. The CDR3 bases are TGTGCCAGCAGCTTACTAAGGACAGGGGGGGTTGGCTACACCTTC. Translating gives CASSLLRTGGVGYTF.

CDR3 in amino acids: CSGGGRTEAFF. The CDR3 bases are TGCAGCGGTGGGGGACGTACTGAAGCTTTCTTT. The V call is TRBV29-1, the J call TRBJ1-1; D is possibly TRBD1 (5 bases). The V gene's germline CDR1 is SQVTM and CDR2 ANQGSEA. This CDR3 has 11 residues. Trimming left V 7 bases short and J 5 bases short, with 11 bases between.

J is TRBJ2-1 and V is TRBV4-1; D call uncertain. V was pared by 3 bases and J by 14 bases, with 14 bases between. Germline V gives CDR1 MGHRA, CDR2 YSYEKL. The CDR3 has 12 residues. In DNA, the CDR3 is TGCGCCAGCAGCCATGATGGGGAACTTGAGTTCTTC. Protein sequence: CASSHDGELEFF.

This chain links TRBV20-1 with TRBJ2-7; TRBD2 is a possible D gene (6 bases). The CDR3 loop spans 15 amino acids. Germline V gives CDR1 DFQATT, CDR2 SNEGSKA (reference sequence). Trimming pared 6 bases from V and 6 bases from J, leaving 24 bases between. The CDR3 protein is CSAPSPGLQSGEQYF. Written as DNA, the CDR3 is TGCAGTGCGCCGTCCCCGGGACTCCAGTCTGGCGAGCAGTACTTC.

The chain employs TRBV5-1 and TRBJ2-7, with 8 nucleotides matching TRBD1. This CDR3 comprises 15 residues. V trimming: 5 bases; J trimming: 5 bases; junction bases outside the gene matches: 12. Per the germline V gene, CDR1 is SGHRS and CDR2 is YFSETQ. In DNA, the CDR3 is TGCGCCAGCAGTCTTACGGGACAGGCCCCCCACGAGCAGTACTTC. Amino acids: CASSLTGQAPHEQYF.

A few counts support this clonotype. The chain carries TRBV10-3 and TRBJ2-3; D ambiguous. V lost 8 bases and J lost 2, with 14 bases in between. The CDR3 contains 14 residues. Germline V gene sequence: CDR1 ENHRY, CDR2 SYGVKD. Here the CDR3 reads CAIGNSIVTDTQYF. The CDR3 bases are TGTGCCATCGGGAACTCGATAGTCACAGATACGCAGTATTTT.